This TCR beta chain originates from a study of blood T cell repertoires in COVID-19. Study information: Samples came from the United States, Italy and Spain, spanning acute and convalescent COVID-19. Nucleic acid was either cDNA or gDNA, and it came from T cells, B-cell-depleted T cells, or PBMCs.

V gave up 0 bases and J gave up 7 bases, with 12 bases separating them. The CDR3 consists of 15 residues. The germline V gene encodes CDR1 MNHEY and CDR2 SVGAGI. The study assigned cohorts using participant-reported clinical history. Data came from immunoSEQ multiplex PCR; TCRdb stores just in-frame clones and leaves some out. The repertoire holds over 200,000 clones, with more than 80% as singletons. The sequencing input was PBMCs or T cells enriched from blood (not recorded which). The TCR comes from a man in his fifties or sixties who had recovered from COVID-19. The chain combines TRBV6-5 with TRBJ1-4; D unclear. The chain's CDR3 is CASSYSPGEGEKLFF. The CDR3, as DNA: TGTGCCAGCAGTTACTCTCCCGGGGAGGGTGAAAAACTGTTTTTT.